What follows are 14 T cell receptor beta chains derived from one specimen sequenced in a study of T cells in tumors after PD-1 blockade (dated by TCRdb to about 2019). The time point tag for this specimen amounts to: before anti-PD-1 therapy. The receptor library was made with the immunoSEQ multiplex PCR assay. The table was pulled from immuneACCESS by TCRdb, which kept in-frame rearrangements only. Such tables lose some clones; where checked, under half of the loss comes from unresolved V genes, and the rest has no known cause. For this sample the table gives 55,000 to 65,000 clones, of which roughly 75% were detected only once. 10% to 15% of the sample goes to the ten largest clones. The sequences come from PBMCs, collected before anti-PD-1 treatment. These receptors were taken from a human donor with basal cell carcinoma.

This chain joins TRBV7-9 and TRBJ2-7, with TRBD2 matching 8 bases. The CDR3 length is 15 residues. From germline, CDR1 is SEHNR and CDR2 FQNEAQ (reference sequence). Trimming cost V 5 bases and J 2 bases; bases outside gene matches: 8. For the CDR3, the DNA is TGTGCCAGCAGCCAGCTAGCGGGCCAAACCTACGAGCAGTACTTC. Amino acid sequence: CASSQLAGQTYEQYF.

The V and J genes are TRBV27 and TRBJ1-6, with 9 positions matching TRBD1. The V gene's germline CDR1 is MNHEY and CDR2 SMNVEV (reference sequence). The J segment lost 10 bases and the V segment lost 3 bases, leaving 10 bases of the junction unmatched. The CDR3 runs 16 residues. The CDR3 DNA reads as TGTGCCAGCAGTTTCCAACGGGGGACAGGGAACTCACCCCTCCACTTT. Translation gives CASSFQRGTGNSPLHF.

The rearrangement links TRBV27 to TRBJ2-1; 13 nucleotides match TRBD2. This CDR3 has 13 amino acids. V shed 8 bases and J 12 bases; nucleotides not matched to a gene: 7. Germline lookup yields CDR1 MNHEY and CDR2 SMNVEV (reference sequence). The CDR3 protein is CASRTSGGTAQFF. The CDR3, as DNA: TGTGCCAGCCGGACTAGCGGGGGAACGGCGCAGTTCTTC.

The chain recombines TRBV7-2 with TRBJ1-4; 8 bases line up with TRBD1. The ends lost 5 bases at V and 8 bases at J; junction bases unmatched: 13. The CDR3 consists of 16 residues. From germline, CDR1 is SGHTA and CDR2 FQGNSA. This CDR3 reads CASSPSAVQGGEKLFF. CDR3 bases: TGTGCCAGCAGCCCCTCGGCGGTACAGGGGGGAGAAAAACTGTTTTTT.

This clone has only a few counts. The rearrangement uses TRBV2 and TRBJ2-7; the D gene is possibly TRBD2 (5 bases). Looked up from germline, CDR1 is SNHLY and CDR2 is FYNNEI. This CDR3 has 12 amino acids. Trimming shortened V by 3 bases and J by 3 bases, and 6 bases separated the two germline ends. CDR3: CASSESGYEQYF. Here the CDR3 DNA reads TGTGCCAGCAGTGAGAGCGGCTACGAGCAGTACTTC.

The V call is TRBV7-9, the J call TRBJ1-1; 7 positions match TRBD1. This CDR3 is built from 14 residues. Germline values: CDR1 SEHNR, CDR2 FQNEAQ (reference sequence). Trimming removed 4 bases from V and 1 base from J; junction bases left unmatched: 3. The CDR3: CASSSGGRNTEAFF. CDR3 sequence (DNA): TGTGCCAGCAGCTCAGGGGGAAGGAACACTGAAGCTTTCTTT. The full variable domain, rest sourced from reference TRBV7-9 and TRBJ1-1, is DTGVSQNPRHKITKRGQNVTFRCDPISEHNRLYWYRQTLGQGPEFLTYFQNEAQLEKSRLLSDRFSAERPKGSFSTLEIQRTEQGDSAMYLCASSSGGRNTEAFFGQGTRLTVV.

The chain carries TRBV11-3 and TRBJ1-1; no clear D. Germline assignment: CDR1 SGHNT and CDR2 YENEEA. Trimming removed 4 bases at V and 6 bases at J, with 18 bases between. CDR3 size: 15 residues. The CDR3 coding sequence is TGTGCCAGCAGCTCCCCTCAACAGTGGGAGTCTGAAGCTTTCTTT. It yields the protein CASSSPQQWESEAFF.

The V call is TRBV30, the J call TRBJ2-1; maybe TRBD2 (6 bases). This CDR3 contains 13 residues. Germline CDR1 GTSNPN, CDR2 SVGIG (reference sequence). The germline V and J ends were trimmed by 7 bases and 3 bases, with 13 bases remaining between them. The CDR3 sequence is CAFSGGNYNEQFF. CDR3 nucleotide sequence: TGTGCCTTCAGCGGAGGGAACTACAATGAGCAGTTCTTC.

The gene calls are TRBV6-1 and TRBJ1-1; no clear D gene. Trimming removed 1 base at V and 0 bases at J, with 27 bases between. Germline V gives CDR1 MNHNS, CDR2 SASEGT. The CDR3 consists of 21 residues. The CDR3 DNA is TGTGCCAGCAGTGAAGTCGAGGGAAGGGAATTCACTGGGCCTGTGAACACTGAAGCTTTCTTT. Protein product: CASSEVEGREFTGPVNTEAFF.

The chain recombines TRBV19 with TRBJ1-2, with 7 bases matching TRBD1. The CDR3 extends over 16 amino acids. Trimming took 0 bases from V and 4 from J; bases not matched to a gene: 8. CDR1 and CDR2 (germline): LNHDA, SQIVND (reference sequence). The CDR3 loop is CASSIEATGRGYGYTF. DNA of the CDR3: TGTGCCAGTAGTATAGAGGCGACAGGGAGGGGCTATGGCTACACCTTC.

The chain is built from TRBV5-4 and TRBJ1-4; a possible D gene is TRBD1 (5 bases). Germline V gene sequence: CDR1 SGHNT, CDR2 YYREEE (reference sequence). The CDR3 loop spans 14 amino acids. Between the trimmed V and J ends, which lost 4 bases and 4 bases, there was a span of 11 bases. CDR3 nucleotides: TGTGCCAGCAGCGCTGACAGTCTTAATGAAAAACTGTTTTTT. Its translation is CASSADSLNEKLFF. The complete variable domain, with remaining parts taken from reference TRBV5-4 and TRBJ1-4, reads ETGVTQSPTHLIKTRGQQVTLRCSSQSGHNTVSWYQQALGQGPQFIFQYYREEENGRGNFPPRFSGLQFPNYSSELNVNALELDDSALYLCASSADSLNEKLFFGSGTQLSVL.

The rearrangement uses TRBV29-1 and TRBJ1-2; no definite D call. Trimming took off 1 base at V and 10 bases at J, with 7 bases between the two ends. The CDR3 contains 10 residues. Germline lookup yields CDR1 SQVTM and CDR2 ANQGSEA. CDR3 residues: CSVEGTDYTF. Here the CDR3 DNA reads TGCAGCGTTGAAGGAACAGACTACACCTTC.

This chain links TRBV27 with TRBJ1-2; 9 bases match TRBD1. The germline CDR1 and CDR2 sequences are MNHEY and SMNVEV (reference sequence). J lost 5 bases, V lost 4 bases, and 5 bases had no gene match. CDR3 size: 14 residues. The DNA for the CDR3 is TGTGCCAGCAGTTCGGGACAGGGAGTGTATGGCTACACCTTC. Protein sequence: CASSSGQGVYGYTF.

This clone was counted between two and nine times. This sequence joins TRBV2 and TRBJ2-7, with D perhaps being TRBD1 or TRBD2 (6 bases each). The V end was cut by 10 bases, the J end by 4 bases, with 17 bases between. The CDR3 runs 13 residues. From germline, CDR1 is SNHLY and CDR2 FYNNEI. This CDR3 is CATQRGPGYEQYF. The CDR3 DNA sequence: TGTGCCACCCAACGGGGGCCGGGGTACGAGCAGTACTTC.